A selection of T cell receptor beta chains follows, all from one sample in a study of identical twins. TCRdb fed the 5' RACE reads into MiXCR, producing one record per CDR3 protein. Among 550,000 to 700,000 distinct CDR3 sequences listed, 21% were seen once. The same data also went into a second study, on T cells expressing NK-cell markers.

The sample comprised PBMCs. These receptors were obtained from a young woman in good health. The CDR3 runs from the conserved cysteine through the conserved F or W. A D gene is named only where the DNA matches it firmly. Some rows have no size entry. The others give once, few or many, or a class for an expanded clone.

d_call | j_call | v_call | clone_size | cdr3_nt | cdr3_aa
TRBD1 | TRBJ1-1 | TRBV20-1 | - | TGCAGTGCCCCTGGACAGGGAAGGGCTGAAGCTTTCTTT | CSAPGQGRAEAFF
- | TRBJ2-3 | TRBV20-1 | - | TGCAGTGCTCTAACCTTAGAGACTAGCACAGATACGCAGTATTTT | CSALTLETSTDTQYF
TRBD2 | TRBJ2-1 | TRBV20-1 | few | TGCAGTGCAACCGGGACTAGCGGGGTCAATGAGCAGTTCTTC | CSATGTSGVNEQFF
- | TRBJ2-7 | TRBV6-1 | - | TGTGCCAGCAGGGTACCGGGCGACGGTTCCGAGCAGTACTTC | CASRVPGDGSEQYF
TRBD2 | TRBJ2-1 | TRBV7-2 | - | TGTGCCAGCAGCTTGCCTAGCGGGAGTTATGAGCAGTTCTTC | CASSLPSGSYEQFF
- | TRBJ2-3 | TRBV9 | - | TGTGCCAGCAGCGTAGAGTTGTGGAGAGGCTCTAGCACAGATACGCAGTATTTT | CASSVELWRGSSTDTQYF
- | TRBJ2-5 | TRBV29-1 | few | TGCAGCGAGACTAATCTGTGGGCCAAGGGGACCCAGTACTTC | CSETNLWAKGTQYF
TRBD2 | TRBJ2-1 | TRBV12-3/TRBV12-4 | few | TGTGCCAGCAGTTTTGGCGGGAGTAACCCGTCCTACAATGAGCAGTTCTTC | CASSFGGSNPSYNEQFF
TRBD2 | TRBJ2-7 | TRBV25-1 | - | TGTGCCAGCAGTGTAACTAGCGGAGCCTACGAGCAGTACTTC | CASSVTSGAYEQYF
- | TRBJ2-7 | TRBV5-1 | - | TGCGCCAGCAGCCCTTGGCCCTCCGCAGGCTCCTACGAGCAGTACTTC | CASSPWPSAGSYEQYF
TRBD2 | TRBJ2-7 | TRBV20-1 | - | TGCAGTGCTAGAAGTTTTAGCGGGACGAGCTCCTACGAGCAGTACTTC | CSARSFSGTSSYEQYF
- | TRBJ2-3 | TRBV20-1 | - | TGCAGTGCTAGATTCACTCCGGCGGATACGCAGTATTTT | CSARFTPADTQYF
- | TRBJ1-1 | TRBV10-3 | few | TGTGCCATCAGAGCTACCGTTTCAGGGAACACTGAAGCTTTCTTT | CAIRATVSGNTEAFF
- | TRBJ1-5 | TRBV7-9 | few | TGTGCCAGCAGCTTATATTCCGGGGCAAGCAATCAGCCCCAGCATTTT | CASSLYSGASNQPQHF
TRBD1 | TRBJ2-1 | TRBV6-2/TRBV6-3 | - | TGTGGGACGGGACAGCAAATGTACAATGAGCAGTTCTTC | CGTGQQMYNEQFF
TRBD2 | TRBJ2-7 | TRBV7-6 | few | TGTGCCAGCAGCTCAGTGTCGGGACTAGCGGGAGGGAATATTAACGAGCAGTACTTC | CASSSVSGLAGGNINEQYF
TRBD1 | TRBJ2-3 | TRBV12-5 | - | TGTGCTAGTGGCGGTATCTCCGGGACAGGGCCGTCCGGGACAGATACGCAGTATTTT | CASGGISGTGPSGTDTQYF
- | TRBJ2-7 | TRBV20-1 | - | TGCAGTGCCGCCGGAGCCAGCTCCTACGAGCAGTACTTC | CSAAGASSYEQYF
- | TRBJ1-6 | TRBV5-6 | few | TGTGCCAGCAGCAAAGACAGGATTGAGTCACCCCTCCACTTT | CASSKDRIESPLHF
- | TRBJ2-5 | TRBV4-3 | once | TGCGCCAGCAGCCAAGAACTTCCCCTTTTAGCGGAGTACCAAGAGACCCAGTACTTC | CASSQELPLLAEYQETQYF
- | TRBJ1-1 | TRBV20-1 | few | TGCAGTGCTAGACTACAGAGGGTGGGGCTGGAAGCTTTCTTT | CSARLQRVGLEAFF
- | TRBJ2-1 | TRBV15 | - | TGTGCCACCAGCAGAGACCCCGCGGGTGCCTACAATGAGCAGTTCTTC | CATSRDPAGAYNEQFF
TRBD2 | TRBJ2-3 | TRBV3-1 | - | TGTGCCATCAGCCCGACTAGCGGGAGGGCCATATCTAGAGATACGCAGTATTTT | CAISPTSGRAISRDTQYF